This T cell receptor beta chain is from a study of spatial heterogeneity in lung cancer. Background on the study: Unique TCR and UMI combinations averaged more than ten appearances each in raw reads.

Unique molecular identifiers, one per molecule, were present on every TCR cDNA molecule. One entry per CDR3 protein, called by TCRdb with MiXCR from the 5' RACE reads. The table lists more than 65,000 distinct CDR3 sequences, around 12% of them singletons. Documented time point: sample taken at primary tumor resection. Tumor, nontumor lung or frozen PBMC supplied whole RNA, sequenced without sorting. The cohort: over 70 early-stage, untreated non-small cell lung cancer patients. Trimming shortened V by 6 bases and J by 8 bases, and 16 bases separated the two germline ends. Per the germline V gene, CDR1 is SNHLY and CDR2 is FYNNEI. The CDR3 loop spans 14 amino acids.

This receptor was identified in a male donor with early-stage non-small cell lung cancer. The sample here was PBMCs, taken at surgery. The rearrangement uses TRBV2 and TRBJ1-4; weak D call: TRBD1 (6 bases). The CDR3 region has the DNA TGTGCCAGCAGCGGGGACACCCGGGAAGAAAAACTGTTTTTT. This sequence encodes CASSGDTREEKLFF.